The rows below give T cell receptor beta chains drawn from one sample of a study of blood T cell repertoires in COVID-19. This table comes from immunoSEQ multiplex PCR, and its TCRdb copy is limited to in-frame clones, with some not included. The sample contains over 13,000 clones, 90% of which appear only once. Sequencing was done on a sample of peripheral blood. These receptor sequences come from a human donor in a cohort sampled during active COVID-19. Each CDR3 is given with its conserved first and last residue. A D gene is named only where the DNA matches it firmly. Size is omitted from some rows. Given values are once, few, many or a class for expanded clones.

D gene	V gene	J gene	clone size	CDR3 DNA	CDR3 protein
TRBD1	TRBV6-1	TRBJ1-2	-	TGTGCCAGCAGTGACAGGGGGCCTAGTAACTATGGCTACACCTTC	CASSDRGPSNYGYTF
-	TRBV11-2	TRBJ2-5	few	TGTGCCAGCACCATCCAAGAGACCCAGTACTTC	CASTIQETQYF
-	TRBV5-5	TRBJ1-4	-	TGTGCCAGCAGCTCCCGGACAGCCGATAATGAAAAACTGTTTTTT	CASSSRTADNEKLFF
-	TRBV5-1	TRBJ1-2	-	TGCGCCAGCAGCTTTAGTGGGTCGGGCTATGGCTACACCTTC	CASSFSGSGYGYTF
-	TRBV5-6	TRBJ1-3	-	TGTGCCAGCAGCTTGGGGCTCTCTGGAAACACCATATATTTT	CASSLGLSGNTIYF
TRBD1	TRBV3-1/TRBV3-2	TRBJ1-2	-	TGTGCCAGCAGCCAGACAGGGGGAGGCGGCTACACCTTC	CASSQTGGGGYTF
-	TRBV12-3/TRBV12-4	TRBJ2-2	-	TGTGCCAGCAGCCGTTCTGTAGGGGAGCTGTTTTTT	CASSRSVGELFF
-	TRBV28	TRBJ2-1	-	TGTGCCAGCAGTCGTTGGTCGAACAACAGCTCCTACAATGAGCAGTTCTTC	CASSRWSNNSSYNEQFF
-	TRBV18	TRBJ1-3	-	TGTGCCAGCTCACCACTTGACAGTCTCTCTGGAAACACCATATATTTT	CASSPLDSLSGNTIYF
-	TRBV11-2	TRBJ1-1	-	TGTGCCAGCAGCTTAGTTGACGGACTGTCGGCTTTCTTT	CASSLVDGLSAFF
TRBD1	TRBV11-2	TRBJ2-3	once	TGTGCCAGCAGCTGGGGACAGGGGAATACGCAGTATTTT	CASSWGQGNTQYF
-	TRBV7-2	TRBJ2-1	-	TGTGCCAGCAGCTTAAACTTTCCCAATGAGCAGTTCTTC	CASSLNFPNEQFF
-	TRBV20-1	TRBJ1-2	-	TGCAGTGCTAGTCGATTAGCCTATGGCTACACCTTC	CSASRLAYGYTF
TRBD1	TRBV5-6	TRBJ2-3	-	TGTGCCAGCAGCTCGAGAGGGACAGGGGGATCTGCTAGCACAGATACGCAGTATTTT	CASSSRGTGGSASTDTQYF
-	TRBV10-3	TRBJ1-3	-	TGTGCCATCAGTGAGTCGAGGGCTCCTGGAAACACCATATATTTT	CAISESRAPGNTIYF
-	TRBV5-1	TRBJ1-2	-	TGCGCCAGCAGCTCGCGGGTCCCGGGAAGTCTGCCTAACTATGGCTACACCTTC	CASSSRVPGSLPNYGYTF
-	TRBV6-6	TRBJ1-2	-	TGTGCCAGCAGCGGACAGAGCAGCTATGGCTACACCTTC	CASSGQSSYGYTF
TRBD1	TRBV7-9	TRBJ2-3	-	TGTGCCAGCAGCAAATACAGGGGGCCTGGCACAGATACGCAGTATTTT	CASSKYRGPGTDTQYF
-	TRBV7-8	TRBJ2-3	-	TGTGCCAGCAGCCATGACAGAGAGACGCAGTATTTT	CASSHDRETQYF
TRBD1	TRBV10-2	TRBJ1-4	-	TGCGCCAGCAGCTTAAATGGGGACAGGGGGCCTGCTAATGAAAAACTGTTTTTT	CASSLNGDRGPANEKLFF
-	TRBV14	TRBJ2-2	once	TGTGCCAGCAGCCAAGATAGATACAGGGCGAACACCGGGGAGCTGTTTTTT	CASSQDRYRANTGELFF
-	TRBV12-3/TRBV12-4	TRBJ2-7	-	TGTGCCAGCAGTCCACAGAGATACGAGCAGTACTTC	CASSPQRYEQYF
-	TRBV4-2	TRBJ1-6	-	TGTGCCAGCAGCCGCATCGACAGCAACGGGAATTCACCCCTCCACTTT	CASSRIDSNGNSPLHF
TRBD1	TRBV5-4	TRBJ2-3	-	TGTGCCAGCAGTTGGGGACAGGGGGCAGATACGCAGTATTTT	CASSWGQGADTQYF